The 19 T cell receptor beta chains below come from one sample, sequenced in a study of T cells in Graves' hyperthyroidism and ophthalmopathy. TCR beta CDR3 regions were amplified from RNA. In the first-round RT-PCR of the TCR CDR3, the HTBI primer set was used. TCRdb ran MiXCR on the multiplex PCR reads and lists one entry per CDR3 protein. In the table there are about 250,000 distinct CDR3 sequences, roughly a quarter of which are singletons. Sequences were obtained from blood. These receptors were taken from a middle-aged woman with Graves' ophthalmopathy.

This clonotype appeared many times. V gene TRBV30 combines with J gene TRBJ1-1; no definite D call. Germline V CDR1 and CDR2: GTSNPN, SVGIG (reference sequence). The CDR3 runs 14 residues. Trimming pared 4 bases from V and 0 bases from J, leaving 12 bases between. CDR3 sequence: CAWTRTAMNTEAFF. For the CDR3, the DNA is TGTGCCTGGACCCGGACGGCAATGAACACTGAAGCTTTCTTT.

The chain has TRBV19 and TRBJ1-5, with TRBD1 matching 7 bases. The CDR3 loop spans 15 amino acids. V lost 4 bases, J lost 5 bases, and 8 bases stayed unmatched. Germline V gene data show CDR1 as LNHDA and CDR2 as SQIVND (reference sequence). DNA for the CDR3: TGTGCCAGTAGTACCCTTAGACAGGGTCATCAGCCCCAGCATTTT. As protein: CASSTLRQGHQPQHF.

The chain combines TRBV5-1 with TRBJ1-1; D uncertain. Germline CDR1 SGHRS, CDR2 YFSETQ. The CDR3 has 14 residues. Trimming shortened V by 1 base and J by 11 bases, and 18 bases separated the two germline ends. The CDR3 loop is CASSLSPGSEMAFF. CDR3 DNA: TGCGCCAGCAGCTTGTCACCGGGATCGGAAATGGCTTTCTTT.

This clonotype was counted at least ten times. The chain employs TRBV4-1 and TRBJ2-5; a possible D gene is TRBD2 (5 bases). In germline, CDR1 is MGHRA, CDR2 YSYEKL. Trimming left V 0 bases short and J 1 base short, with 9 bases between. The CDR3 contains 15 residues. The CDR3 bases are TGCGCCAGCAGCCAAGACGCGGGCAGCCAAGAGACCCAGTACTTC. Amino acids: CASSQDAGSQETQYF.

This clonotype was recorded at least ten times. This chain uses TRBV6-5 with TRBJ2-7; 9 nucleotides align to TRBD1. The CDR3 loop spans 13 amino acids. V lost 7 bases to trimming and J lost 5 bases; unmatched junction nucleotides: 6. Germline V gene data show CDR1 as MNHEY and CDR2 as SVGAGI. CDR3 loop: CASTGTGLHEQYF. CDR3 nucleotides: TGTGCCAGCACGGGGACAGGGCTCCACGAGCAGTACTTC.

V is TRBV10-3 and J is TRBJ2-5; no clear D. V lost 9 bases and J 1 base, leaving 12 bases between the germline ends. Germline CDR1 is ENHRY and CDR2 is SYGVKD. The CDR3 is 13 amino acids. The CDR3 reads CAIARRIQETQYF. For the CDR3, the DNA is TGTGCCATTGCTAGGCGGATCCAAGAGACCCAGTACTTC.

This clonotype was counted only a few times. The rearrangement links TRBV11-2 to TRBJ1-1, with TRBD1 matching over 9 bases. CDR3 size: 16 residues. Germline V gene data show CDR1 as SGHAT and CDR2 as FQNNGV. Trimming took 2 bases from V and 8 from J; bases not matched to a gene: 12. The CDR3 is CASSLSPGQGLSEAFF. As DNA, the CDR3 is TGTGCCAGCAGCTTATCCCCAGGACAGGGGCTCTCCGAAGCTTTCTTT.

Notes on this clonotype: A single base separates this from a much larger clone, so it may be a read error. This chain links TRBV5-4 with TRBJ2-7; 10 nucleotides agree with TRBD2. This CDR3 has 14 residues. With 2 bases clipped from V and 7 bases from J, the junction kept 6 bases outside the gene matches. Germline V gene sequence: CDR1 SGHNT, CDR2 YYREEE (reference sequence). CDR3 region: CASSLGISGREQYF. CDR3 coding DNA: TGTGCCAGCAGCTTAGGGATTAGCGGGAGGGAGCAGTACTTC.

This clonotype appeared once. CDR3 bases: TGTGCCAGCAAGTATCGTGACCGGGTGGGGGGAGAGACCCAGTACTTC. Amino acids: CASKYRDRVGGETQYF. J is TRBJ2-5 and V is TRBV6-1, with D perhaps TRBD2 (6 bases). V lost 7 bases and J 4 bases, leaving 22 bases between the germline ends. Germline values: CDR1 MNHNS, CDR2 SASEGT. CDR3 length: 16 amino acids.

In its sample, this clonotype was seen many times. A much larger clone is a single base away; this may be a read error. No conserved phenylalanine or tryptophan is present at the end of the CDR3, so a read error is the likely explanation. This chain links TRBV28 with TRBJ2-7; D uncertain. The germline V gene has CDR1 MDHEN and CDR2 SYDVKM. V was trimmed by 3 bases and J by 5 bases, leaving 5 bases between them. The CDR3 loop spans 11 amino acids. The CDR3 coding sequence is TGTGCCAGCAGTTTGGGAAACGAGCAGTACCTC. Translated: CASSLGNEQYL.

There are many counts of this clonotype. The chain uses TRBV30 and TRBJ1-6; D call uncertain. CDR1 GTSNPN and CDR2 SVGIG come from the germline V gene (reference sequence). CDR3 length: 13 residues. Trimming pared 1 base from V and 7 bases from J, leaving 8 bases between. The DNA for the CDR3 is TGTGCCTGGAGTGATGGAGCAAATTCACCCCTCCACTTT. Encoded protein: CAWSDGANSPLHF.

This clonotype was detected ten times or more. The chain recombines TRBV7-9 with TRBJ1-1; possible D gene TRBD1, 6 bases. Germline V gene data show CDR1 as SEHNR and CDR2 as FQNEAQ (reference sequence). Trimming took off 5 bases at V and 8 bases at J, with 12 bases between the two ends. The CDR3 totals 12 residues. CDR3 nucleotide sequence: TGTGCCAGCAGCACCGCCGGGACAGAAGCTTTCTTT. Residues: CASSTAGTEAFF.

This clonotype was detected many times. In DNA form, the CDR3 reads TGTGCCAGCAGCGTCAGGGGGGGCACTGAAGCTTTCTTT. Translation gives CASSVRGGTEAFF. J is TRBJ1-1 and V is TRBV7-2; TRBD1 matches 7 bases. CDR1 is SGHTA and CDR2 is FQGNSA in the germline V gene. With V trimmed by 5 bases and J by 4 bases, 4 bases remained unmatched. The CDR3 is made up of 13 amino acids.

This clonotype was counted at least ten times. The V and J genes are TRBV29-1 and TRBJ2-7; 10 bases align to TRBD2. This CDR3 region has 13 residues. With 7 bases clipped from V and 0 bases from J, the junction kept 3 bases outside the gene matches. Germline CDR1 SQVTM, CDR2 ANQGSEA. The CDR3 sequence is CSARTSGSYEQYF. CDR3 nucleotides: TGCAGCGCACGGACTAGCGGCTCCTACGAGCAGTACTTC.

This clonotype was seen at least ten times. The chain links TRBV20-1 to TRBJ1-1; D possibly corresponds to TRBD1 (6 bases). V gave up 6 bases and J gave up 3 bases, with 20 bases separating them. CDR3 length: 15 amino acids. The germline V gene encodes CDR1 DFQATT and CDR2 SNEGSKA (reference sequence). CDR3 DNA sequence: TGCAGTGCCGCCGGGGTACGGACAGTTCACACTGAAGCTTTCTTT. Amino acids: CSAAGVRTVHTEAFF.

This clonotype was observed at least ten times. This chain uses TRBV11-3 with TRBJ2-1; 16 bases match TRBD2. The germline gives CDR1 SGHNT, CDR2 YENEEA. The CDR3 has 17 amino acids. The V and J ends lost 5 bases and 9 bases, in that order; junction bases with no gene match: 10. CDR3 in DNA: TGTGCCAGCAGCCTGGGACTAGCGGGAGGGCTCGAGGGTGAGCAGTTCTTC. Translation gives CASSLGLAGGLEGEQFF.

This chain links TRBV4-1 with TRBJ2-7, with 13 positions matching TRBD2. Trimming cost V 1 base and J 3 bases; bases outside gene matches: 0. Germline V gene lookup returns CDR1 MGHRA and CDR2 YSYEKL. The CDR3 contains 15 residues. For the CDR3, the DNA is TGCGCCAGCAGCCAAGGGACTAGCGGGGGCTACGAGCAGTACTTC. Translation: CASSQGTSGGYEQYF.

This clonotype was counted at least ten times. The chain employs TRBV7-8 and TRBJ1-3, with 9 bases that match TRBD1. Germline assignment: CDR1 SGHVS and CDR2 FQNEAQ. Trimming cost V 5 bases and J 8 bases; bases outside gene matches: 13. The CDR3 has 16 amino acids. CDR3 sequence: CASSPGTGFRADTIYF. Here the CDR3 DNA reads TGTGCCAGCAGCCCCGGGACAGGGTTTAGAGCGGACACCATATATTTT.

This clonotype has ten or more counts. The rearrangement uses TRBV19 and TRBJ2-5; TRBD2 might be the D (6 bases). V gave up 6 bases and J gave up 2 bases, with 16 bases separating them. The CDR3 has 15 residues. Germline V gene sequence: CDR1 LNHDA, CDR2 SQIVND (reference sequence). The CDR3 spells CASRPAGTSQETQYF. The CDR3, as DNA: TGTGCCAGTAGGCCCGCCGGGACTTCGCAAGAGACCCAGTACTTC.